The 32 T cell receptor beta chains below were found in one sample sequenced in a study of cytomegalovirus exposure and HLA in healthy donors. The primer mix had 60 Vbeta and 13 Jbeta primers. The protocol was immunoSEQ multiplex PCR, while the TCRdb copy is restricted to in-frame clones and leaves out a portion. The repertoire includes 250,000 or so clones, about 93% of them detected once, and approximately 1.5% sits in the top ten. The specimen was PBMCs. These receptors were obtained from a girl aged 2 to 10 in good health and CMV-seronegative.

The chain recombines TRBV18 with TRBJ1-2; D is unresolved. The V gene's germline CDR1 is KGHSH and CDR2 LQKENI. Trimming removed 5 bases at V and 7 bases at J, with 20 bases between. The CDR3 runs 15 residues. The CDR3 DNA sequence: TGTGCCAGCTCATCAAGAACCCAGGTTGTCGGTGGCTACACCTTC. This sequence encodes CASSSRTQVVGGYTF.

The chain combines TRBV11-2 with TRBJ2-5; 7 bases line up with TRBD2. The CDR3 loop spans 15 amino acids. Trimming removed 1 base from V and 3 bases from J; junction bases left unmatched: 5. Germline V lookup: CDR1 SGHAT, CDR2 FQNNGV. The CDR3 sequence is CASSLGIAGKETQYF. The CDR3 DNA is TGTGCCAGCAGCTTAGGCATAGCGGGTAAAGAGACCCAGTACTTC.

The V and J genes are TRBV4-2 and TRBJ2-3; TRBD2 aligns across 8 bases. Germline values: CDR1 LGHNA, CDR2 YNFKEQ. The CDR3 runs to 14 residues. The V gene end was trimmed by 0 bases and the J gene end by 7 bases; junction bases not matched to a gene: 3. The CDR3 DNA follows: TGTGCCAGCAGCCAAGAGACTAGCGTCTATACGCAGTATTTT. Amino acids: CASSQETSVYTQYF.

The V and J genes are TRBV5-1 and TRBJ2-3; 7 nucleotides match TRBD2. The CDR3 totals 16 residues. The V and J ends lost 4 bases and 0 bases, in that order; junction bases with no gene match: 8. Germline V gives CDR1 SGHRS, CDR2 YFSETQ. CDR3 sequence: CASSKDVGGSTDTQYF. CDR3 nucleotides: TGCGCCAGCAGCAAAGATGTGGGGGGGAGCACAGATACGCAGTATTTT.

The gene calls are TRBV10-1 and TRBJ2-1; 9 bases are shared with TRBD2. Germline V gene lookup returns CDR1 WNHNN and CDR2 SYGVQD (reference sequence). V gave up 3 bases and J gave up 1 base; unmatched junction bases: 4. The CDR3 runs 16 residues. For the CDR3, the DNA is TGCGCCAGCAGTGAAACAGCGGGAGGTTCCTACAATGAGCAGTTCTTC. The encoded protein is CASSETAGGSYNEQFF.

This chain joins TRBV7-7 and TRBJ2-2; the match to TRBD2 covers 13 bases. CDR3 length: 17 amino acids. CDR1 SSHAT and CDR2 FNYEAQ come from the germline V gene (reference sequence). Trimming removed 5 bases from V and 1 base from J; junction bases left unmatched: 4. DNA for the CDR3: TGTGCCAGCAGCCGGACTAGCGGGAGATTGAACACCGGGGAGCTGTTTTTT. It translates to CASSRTSGRLNTGELFF. Using reference TRBV7-7 and TRBJ2-2 for the parts outside the CDR3, the full variable domain is GAGVSQSPRYKVTKRGQDVTLRCDPISSHATLYWYQQALGQGPEFLTYFNYEAQPDKSGLPSDRFSAERPEGSISTLTIQRTEQRDSAMYRCASSRTSGRLNTGELFFGEGSRLTVL.

The gene calls are TRBV6-1 and TRBJ2-3, with D possibly matching TRBD1 (5 bases). Germline lookup yields CDR1 MNHNS and CDR2 SASEGT. Trimming removed 1 base from V and 0 bases from J, with 11 bases in between. The CDR3 extends over 16 amino acids. Written as DNA, the CDR3 is TGTGCCAGCAGTGAAGTGACAGCCCCTAGCACAGATACGCAGTATTTT. Protein sequence: CASSEVTAPSTDTQYF.

The chain carries TRBV5-4 and TRBJ2-7; 13 bases match TRBD2. The germline V gene has CDR1 SGHNT and CDR2 YYREEE (reference sequence). J lost 4 bases, V lost 4 bases, and 17 bases had no gene match. The CDR3 loop spans 19 amino acids. CDR3 coding DNA: TGTGCCAGCAGCCTGGGGACTAGCGGGAAGGTGGTGGCCGTGTACGAGCAGTACTTC. Encoded protein: CASSLGTSGKVVAVYEQYF. The full variable domain, rest sourced from reference TRBV5-4 and TRBJ2-7, is ETGVTQSPTHLIKTRGQQVTLRCSSQSGHNTVSWYQQALGQGPQFIFQYYREEENGRGNFPPRFSGLQFPNYSSELNVNALELDDSALYLCASSLGTSGKVVAVYEQYFGPGTRLTVT.

J is TRBJ2-7 and V is TRBV10-2; a weak D match, TRBD2 (6 bases). Deletions cut 0 bases from V and 0 bases from J, with 12 bases between. From germline, CDR1 is WSHSY and CDR2 SAAADI. The CDR3 totals 16 residues. In DNA form, the CDR3 reads TGCGCCAGCAGTGAGTCGACTAGTTTCGTCTCCTACGAGCAGTACTTC. Amino acid sequence: CASSESTSFVSYEQYF.

The CDR3 sequence is CASSPGGSMNTEAFF. The CDR3, as DNA: TGCGCCAGCAGCCCTGGGGGGAGTATGAACACTGAAGCTTTCTTT. The chain employs TRBV5-1 and TRBJ1-1, with D tentatively TRBD1 (5 bases). The CDR3 extends over 15 amino acids. Germline-derived CDR1 and CDR2 are SGHRS and YFSETQ. V lost 4 bases and J lost 0, with 13 bases in between. The whole variable domain, filled in from reference TRBV5-1 and TRBJ1-1, reads KAGVTQTPRYLIKTRGQQVTLSCSPISGHRSVSWYQQTPGQGLQFLFEYFSETQRNKGNFPGRFSGRQFSNSRSEMNVSTLELGDSALYLCASSPGGSMNTEAFFGQGTRLTVV.

The chain carries TRBV5-4 and TRBJ2-3; 8 bases align to TRBD2. Germline CDR1 SGHNT, CDR2 YYREEE (reference sequence). The CDR3 runs 16 residues. V shed 4 bases, J shed 1 base, and the junction held 8 bases outside the gene matches. The CDR3 loop is CASSPTSGGGTDTQYF. Written as DNA, the CDR3 is TGTGCCAGCAGCCCCACTAGCGGCGGGGGCACAGATACGCAGTATTTT.

There are a few counts of this clone. This sample includes further DNA sequences coding for the same CDR3. The V call is TRBV7-9, the J call TRBJ2-7; TRBD2 aligns across 8 bases. There are 17 residues in the CDR3. Germline lookup yields CDR1 SEHNR and CDR2 FQNEAQ (reference sequence). Losses at the gene ends were 5 bases for V and 0 bases for J; bases not matched to a gene: 12. CDR3 nucleotides: TGTGCCAGCAGCCCCAAAACCCGTAGCGGGGCCTCCTACGAGCAGTACTTC. Translated: CASSPKTRSGASYEQYF. Filled out from reference TRBV7-9 and TRBJ2-7, the complete variable domain reads DTGVSQNPRHKITKRGQNVTFRCDPISEHNRLYWYRQTLGQGPEFLTYFQNEAQLEKSRLLSDRFSAERPKGSFSTLEIQRTEQGDSAMYLCASSPKTRSGASYEQYFGPGTRLTVT.

The chain recombines TRBV14 with TRBJ1-1; TRBD1 aligns across 9 bases. The CDR3 has 18 residues. Germline V gene sequence: CDR1 SGHDN, CDR2 FVKESK. The junction had 12 bases not matched to a gene; V was cut back by 4 bases and J by 0 bases. The CDR3 sequence: CASSLILGTGLMNTEAFF. CDR3 bases: TGTGCCAGCAGCCTAATATTGGGGACAGGGCTAATGAACACTGAAGCTTTCTTT.

V usage is TRBV5-1 and J usage is TRBJ2-1, with D perhaps TRBD2 (6 bases). V was trimmed by 0 bases and J by 1 base, leaving 11 bases between them. The CDR3 consists of 16 residues. The germline gives CDR1 SGHRS, CDR2 YFSETQ. Here the CDR3 DNA reads TGCGCCAGCAGCTTGGTGGGGGGAAATTCCTACAATGAGCAGTTCTTC. Translation: CASSLVGGNSYNEQFF.

The J gene is TRBJ2-1, the V gene TRBV6-1; 9 nucleotides align to TRBD2. CDR3 length: 14 amino acids. Trimming at V came to 7 bases and at J to 10 bases, leaving 11 bases not matched to a gene. Germline assignment: CDR1 MNHNS and CDR2 SASEGT. CDR3 residues: CASNGGLAGQEQFF. CDR3 nucleotides: TGTGCCAGCAATGGGGGGCTAGCGGGACAGGAGCAGTTCTTC.

This chain connects TRBV14 to TRBJ2-2; D not resolved. This CDR3 comprises 14 residues. Trimming pared 10 bases from V and 3 bases from J, leaving 15 bases between. CDR1 and CDR2 (germline): SGHDN, FVKESK. CDR3 amino acids: CATGLGYHTGELFF. The DNA for the CDR3 is TGTGCCACTGGTTTGGGCTACCACACCGGGGAGCTGTTTTTT.

V gene TRBV4-2 combines with J gene TRBJ2-7, with D tentatively TRBD1 (6 bases). Trimming left V 0 bases short and J 4 bases short, with 13 bases between. The germline V gene encodes CDR1 LGHNA and CDR2 YNFKEQ. The CDR3 length is 15 residues. The CDR3 DNA sequence: TGTGCCAGCAGCCAAGAATCAGGGGCGCCATACGAGCAGTACTTC. Protein: CASSQESGAPYEQYF.

This chain links TRBV30 with TRBJ2-1; the D gene is possibly TRBD1 (5 bases). The CDR3 sequence is 13 residues long. Trimming stripped 3 bases from V and 9 bases from J, with 15 bases between. Germline values: CDR1 GTSNPN, CDR2 SVGIG (reference sequence). The CDR3, as DNA: TGTGCCTGGAGAGTCCTAGGGGTAGCTGAGCAGTTCTTC. Amino acids: CAWRVLGVAEQFF. Filled out from reference TRBV30 and TRBJ2-1, the complete variable domain reads SQTIHQWPATLVQPVGSPLSLECTVEGTSNPNLYWYRQAAGRGLQLLFYSVGIGQISSEVPQNLSASRPQDRQFILSSKKLLLSDSGFYLCAWRVLGVAEQFFGPGTRLTVL.

This clone was found once. The chain employs TRBV29-1 and TRBJ1-2; no reliable D call. CDR1 and CDR2 from the germline V gene are SQVTM and ANQGSEA. Trimming left V 3 bases short and J 7 bases short, with 12 bases between. The CDR3 runs 12 residues. CDR3 amino acids: CSVDEGKGGYTF. CDR3 DNA: TGCAGCGTTGATGAGGGAAAAGGTGGCTACACCTTC.

The chain is built from TRBV10-3 and TRBJ2-5, with D tentatively TRBD2 (6 bases). The germline V and J ends were trimmed by 8 bases and 0 bases, with 10 bases remaining between them. The germline CDR1 and CDR2 sequences are ENHRY and SYGVKD. CDR3 length: 13 residues. In nucleotides, the CDR3 is TGTGCCATCGGAGGGGCGTACCAAGAGACCCAGTACTTC. This codes for CAIGGAYQETQYF.

The CDR3 loop reads CASSSGGQTNYGYTF. The CDR3 DNA reads TGTGCCAGCAGCTCGGGGGGGCAGACTAACTATGGCTACACCTTC. V and J are TRBV5-4 and TRBJ1-2; TRBD1 is a possible D gene (6 bases). The germline gives CDR1 SGHNT, CDR2 YYREEE (reference sequence). The germline V and J ends were trimmed by 3 bases and 0 bases, with 12 bases remaining between them. The CDR3 is 15 amino acids.

The chain uses TRBV6-1 and TRBJ1-2; 9 nucleotides line up with TRBD1. CDR3 size: 15 residues. Per germline, CDR1 MNHNS and CDR2 SASEGT. Trimming at V came to 4 bases and at J to 6 bases, leaving 9 bases not matched to a gene. This CDR3 is CASSGGQGKVNGYTF. CDR3 DNA: TGTGCCAGCAGTGGGGGACAGGGAAAAGTAAATGGCTACACCTTC.

The V call is TRBV10-3, the J call TRBJ2-5; possibly TRBD1 for D (6 bases). The CDR3 runs 14 residues. Germline-derived CDR1 and CDR2 are ENHRY and SYGVKD. Deletions cut 0 bases from V and 1 base from J, with 6 bases between. The CDR3 region has the DNA TGTGCCATCAGTGAGTCGGGGGCCCAAGAGACCCAGTACTTC. Translating gives CAISESGAQETQYF.

The J gene is TRBJ2-1, the V gene TRBV11-2, with D perhaps matching TRBD2 (5 bases). Germline values: CDR1 SGHAT, CDR2 FQNNGV. The CDR3 totals 16 residues. Trimming stripped 6 bases from V and 7 bases from J, with 22 bases between. The CDR3 here is CASRPNGERHYNEQFF. The CDR3 DNA is TGTGCCAGCAGACCCAACGGGGAGAGACACTATAATGAGCAGTTCTTC.

The chain links TRBV2 to TRBJ1-4; 8 nucleotides match TRBD1. CDR3 length equals 14 residues. The J segment lost 5 bases and the V segment lost 5 bases, leaving 4 bases of the junction unmatched. Germline V CDR1 and CDR2: SNHLY, FYNNEI. CDR3 DNA: TGTGCCAGCAGTTTTGACAGGGGCAATGAAAAACTGTTTTTT. Translating gives CASSFDRGNEKLFF.

The chain couples TRBV10-3 to TRBJ1-2; D possibly corresponds to TRBD1 (6 bases). The germline gives CDR1 ENHRY, CDR2 SYGVKD. The CDR3 extends over 13 amino acids. V lost 10 bases and J lost 4, with 16 bases in between. In DNA, the CDR3 is TGTGCCAACAGGGACACCTGGGGCTATGGCTACACCTTC. It encodes CANRDTWGYGYTF.

The V and J genes are TRBV6-5 and TRBJ1-6, with no clear D. The ends were cut back, 5 bases at V and 8 bases at J, with 10 bases in the middle. Germline V gives CDR1 MNHEY, CDR2 SVGAGI. This CDR3 is built from 13 residues. CDR3 DNA: TGTGCCAGCAGTAAACTTGCGGATTCACCCCTCCACTTT. Protein sequence: CASSKLADSPLHF.

The CDR3 loop reads CSVEDQGAVYNEQFF. CDR3 DNA: TGCAGCGTTGAAGATCAGGGGGCCGTCTACAATGAGCAGTTCTTC. This sequence joins TRBV29-1 and TRBJ2-1, with 8 bases aligning to TRBD1. The CDR3 length is 15 residues. V trimming: 0 bases; J trimming: 3 bases; junction bases outside the gene matches: 4. The germline V gene has CDR1 SQVTM and CDR2 ANQGSEA.

In its sample, this clone was seen once. The V gene is TRBV5-4, the J gene TRBJ1-2; 7 nucleotides align to TRBD1. The germline gives CDR1 SGHNT, CDR2 YYREEE (reference sequence). Trimming cost V 5 bases and J 6 bases; bases outside gene matches: 7. CDR3 size: 13 residues. CDR3 amino acids: CASRTGNGDGYTF. Written as DNA, the CDR3 is TGTGCCAGCAGGACAGGGAATGGAGATGGCTACACCTTC.

This clone was seen at least ten times. This sequence joins TRBV9 and TRBJ1-4; TRBD1 might be the D (6 bases). Germline V CDR1 and CDR2: SGDLS, YYNGEE. V was pared by 5 bases and J by 8 bases, with 13 bases between. The CDR3 is 13 amino acids. CDR3 in DNA: TGTGCCAGCAGTCCAGGGGCGGACGAAAAACTGTTTTTT. This encodes CASSPGADEKLFF.

J is TRBJ2-2 and V is TRBV19; TRBD2 matches 12 bases. The junction had 5 bases not matched to a gene; V was cut back by 7 bases and J by 2 bases. Germline V gene data show CDR1 as LNHDA and CDR2 as SQIVND (reference sequence). The CDR3 runs 16 residues. The CDR3 coding sequence is TGTGCCAGTACTCTAGCGGGAGGGTACAACACCGGGGAGCTGTTTTTT. This encodes CASTLAGGYNTGELFF.

The chain links TRBV5-1 to TRBJ2-5; 13 nucleotides line up with TRBD2. The CDR3 spans 17 residues. In germline, CDR1 is SGHRS, CDR2 YFSETQ. V dropped 3 bases and J dropped 1; count of bases not matched to a gene: 6. The CDR3 bases are TGCGCCAGCAGCTCGGGACTAGCGGGAAGGGTCCAAGAGACCCAGTACTTC. This translates into CASSSGLAGRVQETQYF.